This T cell receptor beta chain emerged from a study of cytomegalovirus exposure and HLA in healthy donors. Study conclusions and caveats: An apparent linkage of common viral pathogens to several of the most significant clusters emerged in a later analysis. Reportedly, a later analysis found an Asian-associated ancestry cluster had fewer N-insertions than the roughly 670-donor mean.

In regard to this clone: Its target is not known.

The CDR3 is made up of 15 amino acids. Germline V CDR1 and CDR2: LNHDA, SQIVND (reference sequence). Trimming took 4 bases from V and 7 from J; bases not matched to a gene: 9. Primers included in the PCR were 60 Vbeta and 13 Jbeta primers. Per the study methods: In a later analysis, about 12 million of 75 million to 85 million unique beta chains occurred in at least two donors. Some clones are missing from TCRdb's copy, which holds only in-frame ones; the method was immunoSEQ multiplex PCR. V and J calls plus clone size are reproduced from that table; the DNA served to infer D and trimming. The sample holds some 100,000 clones, roughly three quarters seen once.

Material for sequencing was PBMCs. The V and J genes are TRBV19 and TRBJ1-5, with 8 bases lining up with TRBD1. The receptor's source is a female donor in good health and CMV-seropositive. CDR3 DNA: TGTGCCAGTAGTACCAGGGGGCAGGGGGACCAGCCCCAGCATTTT. It translates to CASSTRGQGDQPQHF.